This T cell receptor (beta chain) was captured by sequencing in a study of T cells after yellow fever vaccination. Regarding the study as a whole: Subsequent to the booster, the majority of primary-vaccination clones reappeared (around 96% CD4, about 90% CD8). There was a small share of clonotypes that showed up in both the CD4 and CD8 compartments.

The CDR3 loop spans 11 amino acids. Germline lookup yields CDR1 SEHNR and CDR2 FQNEAQ (reference sequence). The V end was cut by 3 bases, the J end by 6 bases, with 5 bases between. TCRdb recomputed calls from the 5' RACE reads with MiXCR, one row per CDR3 protein. The sample has about 330,000 distinct CDR3 sequences, around 7% seen once. As for this clonotype: No antigen is known for it.

This sample comprised PBMCs, obtained 45 days after the first yellow fever vaccination. The sequence was obtained from a man aged 18 to 29 who received the YFV17D yellow fever vaccine. This sequence joins TRBV7-9 and TRBJ1-2; the D is unclear. This chain's CDR3 is CASSFLDGYTF. In nucleotides, the CDR3 is TGTGCCAGCAGCTTCTTGGATGGCTACACCTTC.